This T cell receptor beta chain appears in the sequencing data of a study of cytomegalovirus exposure and HLA in healthy donors. Study-level results: Later on, analysis showed that most CMV-associated TCR beta chains appeared to be HLA-restricted.

This clone was detected a few times. The antigen is unknown. Donors in the study were healthy people who gave bone marrow. Per germline, CDR1 SGHTA and CDR2 FQGTGA. The length of the CDR3 is 15 residues. Unmatched junction bases numbered 11, after V lost 5 bases and J lost 5 bases. The PCR was carried out with 60 Vbeta primers and 13 Jbeta primers. The repertoire was sequenced with immunoSEQ multiplex PCR; TCRdb's copy has only in-frame clones and lacks some. The sample yields about 190,000 clones, roughly 76% seen once. This clonotype was sampled from a woman aged 30 to 39 in good health and CMV-seropositive. The sequencing input was PBMCs. V and J are TRBV7-3 and TRBJ2-5; 7 bases fit TRBD1. This CDR3 reads CASSPTQGVGETQYF. CDR3 nucleotides: TGTGCCAGCAGCCCGACCCAGGGGGTGGGGGAGACCCAGTACTTC.